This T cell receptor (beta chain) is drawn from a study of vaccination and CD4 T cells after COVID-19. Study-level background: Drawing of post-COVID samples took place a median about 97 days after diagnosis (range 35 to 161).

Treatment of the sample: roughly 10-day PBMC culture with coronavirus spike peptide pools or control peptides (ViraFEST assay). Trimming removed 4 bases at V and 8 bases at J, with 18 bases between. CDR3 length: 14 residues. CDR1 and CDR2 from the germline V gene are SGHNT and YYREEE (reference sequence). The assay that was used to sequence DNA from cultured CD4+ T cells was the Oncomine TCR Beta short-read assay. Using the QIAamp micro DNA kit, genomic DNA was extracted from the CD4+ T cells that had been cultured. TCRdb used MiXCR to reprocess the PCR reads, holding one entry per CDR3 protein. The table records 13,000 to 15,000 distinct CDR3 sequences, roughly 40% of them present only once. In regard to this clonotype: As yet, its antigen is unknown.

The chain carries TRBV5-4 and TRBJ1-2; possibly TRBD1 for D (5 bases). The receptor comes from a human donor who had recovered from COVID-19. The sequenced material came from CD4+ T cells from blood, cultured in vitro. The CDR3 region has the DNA TGTGCCAGCAGCGGCTGGGGCGTACTATGGGGCTACACCTTC. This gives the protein CASSGWGVLWGYTF.